The 20 T cell receptor beta chains below come from one sample, sequenced in a study of cytomegalovirus exposure and HLA in healthy donors. Amplification used 60 Vbeta primers and 13 Jbeta primers. The data were produced by immunoSEQ multiplex PCR, yet TCRdb's version contains in-frame clones alone and is incomplete. Altogether about 98,000 clones are present, over 75% being singletons, with the ten largest covering more than 3%. Sequenced: PBMCs. These receptors originate from a female donor in good health and CMV-seropositive.

The chain employs TRBV27 and TRBJ1-5; D possibly corresponds to TRBD1 (6 bases). The CDR3 runs 15 residues. CDR1 and CDR2 from the germline V gene are MNHEY and SMNVEV (reference sequence). Trimming removed 8 bases from V and 4 bases from J, with 18 bases in between. The CDR3 nucleotides read TGTGCCAGCCGATTAGCAGGGGTAGAGAATCAGCCCCAGCATTTT. It yields the protein CASRLAGVENQPQHF.

This clone occurred a few times. The chain is built from TRBV5-4 and TRBJ2-1; a possible D gene is TRBD1 (6 bases). V was pared by 7 bases and J by 7 bases, with 9 bases between. The CDR3 has 11 residues. Germline CDR1 is SGHNT and CDR2 is YYREEE (reference sequence). CDR3 sequence reads: CASSQGNEQFF. The CDR3 DNA is TGTGCCAGCTCACAGGGAAATGAGCAGTTCTTC.

The chain carries TRBV9 and TRBJ2-5, with 9 bases identical to TRBD1. J was trimmed by 0 bases and V by 3 bases; bases with no gene match: 9. This CDR3 has 17 amino acids. Germline CDR1 and CDR2: SGDLS and YYNGEE. The CDR3 region has the DNA TGTGCCAGCAGCGACCGGACAGGGGACTTGTACCAAGAGACCCAGTACTTC. Protein: CASSDRTGDLYQETQYF.

As concerns this clone: The junction differs from germline at one of its ends, possibly a read error. V usage is TRBV14 and J usage is TRBJ1-2, with a possible D match to TRBD1 (5 bases). This CDR3 comprises 13 residues. The germline V gene has CDR1 SGHDN and CDR2 FVKESK. DNA of the CDR3: TGTGCCAGCAGCGGGGGGATCGACTATGGCTACCCCTTC. This translates into CASSGGIDYGYPF.

The genes are TRBV7-9 and TRBJ2-5; 13 nucleotides match TRBD2. The DNA end lines up better with TRBJ2-7; the J call may be wrong. This CDR3 has 15 residues. Germline lookup yields CDR1 SEHNR and CDR2 FQNEAQ (reference sequence). The CDR3 sequence is CASSSGLAGAYEQYF. DNA of the CDR3: TGTGCCAGCAGTTCTGGACTAGCGGGAGCCTACGAGCAGTACTTC.

The chain has TRBV19 and TRBJ1-1; D gene uncertain. The germline CDR1 and CDR2 sequences are LNHDA and SQIVND (reference sequence). V dropped 2 bases and J dropped 4 bases, with 11 bases sitting between them. The CDR3 covers 14 residues. CDR3 sequence reads: CASSIYAGGTEAFF. The CDR3 nucleotides are TGTGCCAGTAGTATATACGCAGGAGGCACTGAAGCTTTCTTT.

The chain combines TRBV19 with TRBJ2-7; 10 bases align to TRBD1. CDR1 LNHDA and CDR2 SQIVND come from the germline V gene (reference sequence). The CDR3 sequence is 14 residues long. Trimming took 5 bases from V and 6 from J; bases not matched to a gene: 7. The CDR3: CASSFTGTGAEQYF. In nucleotides, the CDR3 is TGTGCCAGTAGTTTCACCGGGACAGGGGCCGAGCAGTACTTC.

The rearrangement links TRBV7-9 to TRBJ2-2; TRBD2 matches at 10 bases. Germline CDR1 is SEHNR and CDR2 is FQNEAQ (reference sequence). The V segment lost 6 bases and the J segment 6 bases; nucleotides outside the gene matches: 7. This CDR3 is 15 amino acids long. CDR3 amino acids: CASSSTLAGPGELFF. DNA for the CDR3: TGTGCCAGCAGTTCCACACTAGCGGGGCCCGGGGAGCTGTTTTTT.

The rearrangement links TRBV5-6 to TRBJ2-2; 8 bases are a match to TRBD2. V was pared by 4 bases and J by 6 bases, with 5 bases of the junction left unmatched. The germline V gene has CDR1 SGHDT and CDR2 YYEEEE. The CDR3 extends over 14 amino acids. CDR3 bases: TGTGCCAGCAGCCCGGGACTAGTGTCCGGGGAGCTGTTTTTT. It codes for CASSPGLVSGELFF. The full variable domain, in which reference TRBV5-6 and TRBJ2-2 provide the parts outside the CDR3, is DAGVTQSPTHLIKTRGQQVTLRCSPKSGHDTVSWYQQALGQGPQFIFQYYEEEERQRGNFPDRFSGHQFPNYSSELNVNALLLGDSALYLCASSPGLVSGELFFGEGSRLTVL.

This clone occurred once. The chain joins TRBV7-9 to TRBJ1-2; D not certain. V shed 6 bases and J shed 1 base, with 9 bases lying between them. The CDR3 runs 13 residues. CDR1 is SEHNR and CDR2 is FQNEAQ in the germline V gene (reference sequence). The CDR3 loop reads CASRPSGNYGYTF. For the CDR3, the DNA is TGTGCCAGCAGACCGTCGGGTAACTATGGCTACACCTTC.

This rearrangement joins TRBV6-6 to TRBJ1-2, with 7 bases fitting TRBD1. The ends lost 2 bases at V and 0 bases at J; junction bases unmatched: 6. The V gene's germline CDR1 is MNHNY and CDR2 SVGAGI (reference sequence). The CDR3 extends over 16 amino acids. CDR3 in amino acids: CASSYVGQFSNYGYTF. CDR3 nucleotide sequence: TGTGCCAGCAGTTACGTGGGACAGTTTTCTAACTATGGCTACACCTTC.

The J gene is TRBJ2-3, the V gene TRBV30; 9 bases fit TRBD2. Germline-derived CDR1 and CDR2 are GTSNPN and SVGIG (reference sequence). This CDR3 has 16 residues. Germline trimming cut 2 bases from V and 1 base from J; bases unmatched to any gene: 7. In DNA form, the CDR3 reads TGTGCCTGGAGTCTACTAGCGGGCACGGGCACAGATACGCAGTATTTT. Translated, it gives CAWSLLAGTGTDTQYF. Using reference TRBV30 and TRBJ2-3 for the parts outside the CDR3, the full variable domain is SQTIHQWPATLVQPVGSPLSLECTVEGTSNPNLYWYRQAAGRGLQLLFYSVGIGQISSEVPQNLSASRPQDRQFILSSKKLLLSDSGFYLCAWSLLAGTGTDTQYFGPGTRLTVL.

J is TRBJ2-2 and V is TRBV6-6; D is possibly TRBD1 (6 bases). The germline V gene encodes CDR1 MNHNY and CDR2 SVGAGI (reference sequence). CDR3 length: 16 amino acids. V lost 4 bases and J lost 1, with 13 bases in between. The CDR3, as DNA: TGTGCCAGCAGTTTGTGGGGGCAGGAGAACACCGGGGAGCTGTTTTTT. As protein: CASSLWGQENTGELFF.

The chain links TRBV15 to TRBJ1-1; D remains ambiguous. The CDR3 contains 15 residues. Germline V gives CDR1 LNHNV, CDR2 YYDKDF (reference sequence). V was clipped by 0 bases and J by 4 bases, with 12 bases between them. Here the CDR3 DNA reads TGTGCCACCAGCAGAGATCGTTCCCGACTCACTGAAGCTTTCTTT. The encoded protein is CATSRDRSRLTEAFF.

The chain employs TRBV27 and TRBJ2-6; D possibly corresponds to TRBD2 (6 bases). The CDR3 is 16 amino acids. Trimming shortened V by 5 bases and J by 0 bases, and 11 bases separated the two germline ends. Germline CDR1 and CDR2: MNHEY and SMNVEV (reference sequence). The CDR3 protein is CASSPRRGSGANVLTF. The CDR3 DNA reads TGTGCCAGCAGTCCCCGGAGGGGCTCTGGGGCCAACGTCCTGACTTTC. Full variable domain (rest looked up from reference TRBV27 and TRBJ2-6): EAQVTQNPRYLITVTGKKLTVTCSQNMNHEYMSWYRQDPGLGLRQIYYSMNVEVTDKGDVPEGYKVSRKEKRNFPLILESPSPNQTSLYFCASSPRRGSGANVLTFGAGSRLTVL.

The chain has TRBV28 and TRBJ1-2, with 7 bases identical to TRBD1. The CDR3 runs to 16 residues. The V gene's germline CDR1 is MDHEN and CDR2 SYDVKM. After removal of 2 bases from V and 6 bases from J, the junction contained 12 bases not matched to a gene. The CDR3 region is CASSLKDARGRHGYTF. For the CDR3, the DNA is TGTGCCAGCAGTTTAAAAGATGCGAGGGGGCGTCATGGCTACACCTTC.

On this clone itself: Other DNA sequences in this sample translate to the same CDR3. The gene calls are TRBV6-5 and TRBJ1-3; 7 bases agree with TRBD1. This CDR3 region has 15 residues. V lost 9 bases, J lost 0 bases, and 8 bases stayed unmatched. Per the germline V gene, CDR1 is MNHEY and CDR2 is SVGAGI. In DNA, the CDR3 is TGTGCCAGTAGTAAGGGGACAGCCTCTGGAAACACCATATATTTT. Its protein is CASSKGTASGNTIYF.

This chain joins TRBV5-1 and TRBJ2-1, with 10 bases lining up with TRBD1. The germline gives CDR1 SGHRS, CDR2 YFSETQ. V lost 4 bases and J lost 8; bases outside the gene matches: 6. The CDR3 loop spans 14 amino acids. The CDR3 region is CASSPGQGFDEQFF. In DNA, the CDR3 is TGCGCCAGCAGCCCGGGACAGGGGTTCGATGAGCAGTTCTTC.

The chain couples TRBV28 to TRBJ2-7; perhaps TRBD1 as D (6 bases). This CDR3 region has 14 residues. CDR1 MDHEN and CDR2 SYDVKM come from the germline V gene. V dropped 1 base and J dropped 3 bases, with 10 bases sitting between them. CDR3 sequence: CASSLSSRGYEQYF. Written as DNA, the CDR3 is TGTGCCAGCAGTTTATCTTCCAGGGGCTACGAGCAGTACTTC.

The rearrangement uses TRBV19 and TRBJ2-2, with D possibly being TRBD2 (6 bases). This CDR3 is 13 amino acids long. CDR1 is LNHDA and CDR2 is SQIVND in the germline V gene (reference sequence). The germline V and J ends were trimmed by 5 bases and 6 bases, with 10 bases remaining between them. The CDR3, as DNA: TGTGCCAGTAGTGTGGGACTCCCCGGGGAGCTGTTTTTT. As protein: CASSVGLPGELFF.